This TCR beta chain comes out of a study of blood T cell repertoires in COVID-19. Study information: The origin of the acute and convalescent COVID-19 samples was the United States, Italy and Spain. In each case, the material was cDNA or gDNA derived from T cells, B-cell-depleted T cells, or PBMCs.

Participants spanned ages roughly 18 to 90 years and resided in roughly 26 US areas. Participants' reported clinical history set cohort assignment. Repertoires were generated with immunoSEQ multiplex PCR, while TCRdb's copy carries only in-frame clones and drops some. The top ten hold about an eighth of the sample, which has over 150,000 clones, approximately 85% seen once. The CDR3 sequence is 16 residues long. V lost 0 bases and J lost 4; bases outside the gene matches: 7. Germline CDR1 reads LGHNA; CDR2 reads YNFKEQ. This receptor was taken from a man aged 40-55 years who had recovered from COVID-19. The chain combines TRBV4-2 with TRBJ1-2; 8 nucleotides agree with TRBD1. The specimen was PBMCs or T cells enriched from blood (not recorded which). CDR3: CASSQELSGTGYGYTF. In DNA form, the CDR3 reads TGTGCCAGCAGCCAAGAGTTATCCGGGACAGGCTATGGCTACACCTTC.